The 21 T cell receptor beta chains reported below all come from one sample, sequenced in a study of CD8+CD57+ T cells in acquired aplastic anemia. Researchers used genomic DNA as the template to profile TCR beta VDJ and CDR3. TCRdb independently ran MiXCR on the reads; one entry per CDR3 protein. The sample has approximately 130,000 distinct CDR3 sequences, around two fifths seen once. Sequencing was performed on sorted CD4+, CD8+, or CD8+CD57+ T cells (not recorded which) from PBMCs. These receptors were obtained from a human donor in good health, serving as a control.

This clonotype occurred many times. The rearrangement links TRBV5-4 to TRBJ1-5; a possible D gene is TRBD1 (5 bases). The CDR3 consists of 14 residues. Germline CDR1 reads SGHNT; CDR2 reads YYREEE (reference sequence). With 3 bases removed from V and 7 bases from J, the gap between germline ends came to 14 bases. The CDR3 DNA sequence: TGTGCCAGCAGCTCGGACCCAAAGGGGCAGCCCCAGCATTTT. Residues: CASSSDPKGQPQHF.

Turning to this clonotype: Since no conserved phenylalanine or tryptophan closes the CDR3, a read error is the likely cause. The chain couples TRBV7-9 to TRBJ2-3; 15 nucleotides align to TRBD2. The CDR3 loop spans 14 amino acids. Germline V gene sequence: CDR1 SEHNR, CDR2 FQNEAQ (reference sequence). The CDR3 region is CAIPGLAGGHTQYS. The CDR3 DNA reads TGTGCCATCCCGGGACTAGCGGGGGGACATACACAGTATTCT.

There are a few counts of this clonotype. A read error may account for a junction end that differs from germline. As DNA, the CDR3 is TGTGCCAGCAGCTACCGAGCGGGAGGGCCATACGGGCAGTACTTC. Protein: CASSYRAGGPYGQYF. The chain is built from TRBV5-6 and TRBJ2-7; 10 positions agree with TRBD2. The CDR3 runs 15 residues. CDR1 is SGHDT, CDR2 YYEEEE, per germline.

The V call is TRBV5-1, the J call TRBJ1-2, with D possibly matching TRBD1 (5 bases). Germline V gene data show CDR1 as SGHRS and CDR2 as YFSETQ. The CDR3 contains 16 residues. V was clipped by 4 bases and J by 4 bases, with 20 bases between them. CDR3 sequence reads: CASSPSSGHFFYGYTF. CDR3 coding DNA: TGCGCCAGCAGCCCCAGTTCGGGGCATTTTTTCTATGGCTACACCTTC.

As to this clonotype: A much larger clonotype is one base distant, so this may be a read error. The V gene is TRBV5-1, the J gene TRBJ2-7; TRBD1 matches 7 bases. Germline loops: CDR1 SGHRS, CDR2 YFSETQ. The CDR3 covers 13 residues. CDR3 nucleotide sequence: TGCGCCTGCAGCTATGACAGGGCCTACGAGCAGTACTTC. Its translation: CACSYDRAYEQYF.

There are many counts of this clonotype. This chain joins TRBV9 and TRBJ2-2; tentatively, D is TRBD2 (5 bases). V lost 4 bases and J 6 bases, leaving 13 bases between the germline ends. This CDR3 region has 14 residues. CDR1 is SGDLS and CDR2 is YYNGEE in the germline V gene. CDR3 protein: CASSTSEGAGELFF. In nucleotides, the CDR3 is TGTGCCAGCAGCACTTCTGAGGGAGCCGGGGAGCTGTTTTTT.

This clonotype was seen many times. The J gene is TRBJ2-7, the V gene TRBV6-1; D gene unclear. The CDR3 has 15 residues. The germline V gene has CDR1 MNHNS and CDR2 SASEGT. V dropped 6 bases and J dropped 3 bases, with 18 bases sitting between them. The CDR3 spells CASSRSVDGYYEQYF. In DNA form, the CDR3 reads TGTGCCAGCAGCCGAAGTGTCGACGGATACTACGAGCAGTACTTC.

The V call is TRBV10-1, the J call TRBJ2-1; D ambiguous. This CDR3 has 13 amino acids. V lost 4 bases, J lost 7 bases, and 11 bases lay in between. Germline CDR1 reads WNHNN; CDR2 reads SYGVQD (reference sequence). CDR3 nucleotide sequence: TGCGCCAGCAGTGGACCTAGTTCGAATGAGCAGTTCTTC. This sequence encodes CASSGPSSNEQFF.

For the CDR3, the DNA is TGTGCCAGCAACAAGACAGCCCGAGAGACCCAGTACTTC. Translating it yields CASNKTARETQYF. The rearrangement joins TRBV7-2 to TRBJ2-5; D may be TRBD1 (5 bases). Germline CDR1 and CDR2: SGHTA and FQGNSA. Deletions cut 7 bases from V and 4 bases from J, with 13 bases between. This CDR3 has 13 residues.

This clonotype was observed a few times. A much bigger clone sits one base away, suggesting this may be a read error. The J gene is TRBJ2-1, the V gene TRBV19; D is uncertain. The germline V gene has CDR1 LNHDA and CDR2 SQIVND (reference sequence). There are 14 residues in the CDR3. CDR3 loop: CAGSIVGIYNEQFF. The CDR3 coding sequence is TGTGCCGGTAGTATAGTAGGGATCTACAATGAGCAGTTCTTC.

This clonotype is medium-sized (0.01 to 0.1%) by share. This chain connects TRBV10-1 to TRBJ2-7; the D gene is possibly TRBD2 (5 bases). The V end lost 7 bases, the J end lost 2 bases, and 12 bases lay between the germline ends. Germline-derived CDR1 and CDR2 are WNHNN and SYGVQD (reference sequence). This CDR3 is 13 amino acids long. CDR3 sequence: CASTAGGPYEQYF. DNA for the CDR3: TGCGCCAGCACCGCGGGTGGCCCCTACGAGCAGTACTTC.

V usage is TRBV12-3 or TRBV12-4 and J usage is TRBJ2-3; 11 bases are shared with TRBD2. The junction had 9 bases not matched to a gene; V was cut back by 7 bases and J by 6 bases. The CDR3 covers 15 residues. The CDR3 DNA is TGTGCCAGCACCCTTAGCGGGAGGGCCGCTGATACGCAGTATTTT. Protein product: CASTLSGRAADTQYF.

This clonotype has a count of ten or more. This chain links TRBV6-6 with TRBJ1-5; 7 bases match TRBD1. This CDR3 has 15 amino acids. Per germline, CDR1 MNHNY and CDR2 SVGAGI (reference sequence). V gave up 6 bases and J gave up 7 bases; unmatched junction bases: 12. CDR3 sequence (DNA): TGTGCCAGCAGCCCCCTCGACAGGGAGGGCCAGCCCCAGCATTTT. It yields the protein CASSPLDREGQPQHF.

Of note for this clonotype: The junction departs from the called germline gene at one end, perhaps through a read error. The CDR3 DNA reads as TGTGTCATCGGCGGTGACTCCTACGAACAGTACTTC. This codes for CVIGGDSYEQYF. The V gene is TRBV10-3, the J gene TRBJ2-7; no clear D gene. Per the germline V gene, CDR1 is ENHRY and CDR2 is SYGVKD. This CDR3 contains 12 residues.

In this sample, this clonotype turned up many times. The chain has TRBV14 and TRBJ2-1; 14 bases are shared with TRBD2. Germline-derived CDR1 and CDR2 are SGHDN and FVKESK. The ends lost 4 bases at V and 5 bases at J; junction bases unmatched: 7. This CDR3 is 17 amino acids long. The CDR3 here is CASSPTSGRAPNNEQFF. DNA of the CDR3: TGTGCCAGCAGCCCGACTAGCGGGAGGGCCCCTAACAATGAGCAGTTCTTC.

Many counts were recorded for this clonotype. This chain connects TRBV12-3 or TRBV12-4 to TRBJ1-1; a possible D gene is TRBD1 (6 bases). V lost 6 bases, J lost 10 bases, and 12 bases lay in between. This CDR3 has 11 residues. The CDR3 bases are TGTGCCAGCAGGATAGGAGGGGGAGCTTTCTTT. The encoded protein is CASRIGGGAFF.

This clonotype was observed a few times. The rearrangement joins TRBV5-1 to TRBJ1-1; D unresolved. V was shortened by 3 bases and J by 2 bases, with 11 bases between the two germline ends. The CDR3 loop spans 14 amino acids. Germline CDR1 and CDR2: SGHRS and YFSETQ. The CDR3 DNA reads as TGCGCCAGCAGCTCCCGACTTGGTAACACTGAAGCTTTCTTT. This sequence encodes CASSSRLGNTEAFF.

The CDR3 is CASRLFSNTGELFF. The DNA of the CDR3 is TGTGCCAGCAGGCTTTTTTCGAACACCGGGGAGCTGTTTTTT. The gene calls are TRBV3-1 and TRBJ2-2; D is unresolved. The germline V gene encodes CDR1 LGHDT and CDR2 YNNKEL (reference sequence). The CDR3 has 14 residues. Trimming took 6 bases from V and 0 from J, leaving 8 bases between them.

V usage is TRBV11-3 and J usage is TRBJ2-7, with TRBD1 matching 9 bases. TRBJ2-5 explains the end of the DNA better; the J call may be wrong. The CDR3 extends over 14 amino acids. Germline V gives CDR1 SGHNT, CDR2 YENEEA. CDR3 amino acids: CASSSGQGWETQYF. The CDR3 coding sequence is TGTGCCAGCAGCTCCGGACAGGGGTGGGAGACCCAGTACTTC.

This clonotype was observed a few times. The V gene is TRBV5-1, the J gene TRBJ1-1, with D perhaps TRBD1 (5 bases). V was clipped by 0 bases and J by 0 bases, with 9 bases between them. Germline V gene data show CDR1 as SGHRS and CDR2 as YFSETQ. The CDR3 loop spans 15 amino acids. CDR3 DNA sequence: TGCGCCAGCAGCTTGGGGGTAGGGGTGAACACTGAAGCTTTCTTT. It yields the protein CASSLGVGVNTEAFF.

This clonotype came up many times. The chain carries TRBV30 and TRBJ1-1, with D unclear. Germline CDR1 and CDR2: GTSNPN and SVGIG (reference sequence). The V and J ends lost 4 bases and 7 bases respectively, with 13 bases between them. This CDR3 is 12 amino acids long. Here the CDR3 DNA reads TGTGCCTGGAACTATGGGTCCAGTGAAGCTTTCTTT. Translation gives CAWNYGSSEAFF.